This passage covers 18 T cell receptor beta chains from one sample sequenced in a study of OX40 agonist ivuxolimab in advanced cancers. The library was produced with the immunoSEQ multiplex PCR assay. TCRdb re-hosts the immuneACCESS table, in-frame sequences only. Its copies lack some clones; in the studies checked, an unresolved V gene accounts for under half of them, and the cause for the rest is not known. For this sample there are tens of thousands of clones; around 80% appear just once. Of the sample, around 14% falls within the top ten clones. The sequencing here drew on CD4+ or CD8+ T cells sorted from blood, taken in a trial of the OX40 agonist ivuxolimab. The receptor set was obtained from an adult with an advanced solid tumor such as melanoma, head and neck, liver or kidney cancer.

V usage is TRBV12-5 and J usage is TRBJ2-1; TRBD2 might be the D (5 bases). The CDR3 sequence is 14 residues long. CDR1 is LGHNT and CDR2 is FRNRAP in the germline V gene. V lost 8 bases and J 1 base, leaving 12 bases between the germline ends. CDR3 sequence reads: CASSRTGSYNEQFF. CDR3 DNA sequence: TGTGCTAGTAGCCGGACGGGGTCCTACAATGAGCAGTTCTTC.

This clone was recorded a few times. J is TRBJ2-3 and V is TRBV10-1; D is tentatively TRBD1 or TRBD2 (5 bases each). V lost 8 bases and J 11 bases, leaving 11 bases between the germline ends. Germline-derived CDR1 and CDR2 are WNHNN and SYGVQD (reference sequence). This CDR3 comprises 10 residues. The CDR3 DNA follows: TGCGCCAGCTGGGGACGGAAGCAGTATTTT. Translated, it gives CASWGRKQYF.

This chain uses TRBV14 with TRBJ1-6, with D maybe TRBD1 (5 bases). The CDR3 consists of 18 residues. Trimming cost V 4 bases and J 14 bases, with 30 bases left between them. Germline V CDR1 and CDR2: SGHDN, FVKESK. For the CDR3, the DNA is TGTGCCAGCAGCCCGTTGCGGACACCCTTCTACCAAGCGTATTCCCTCCACTTT. This encodes CASSPLRTPFYQAYSLHF. The full variable domain, its missing parts supplied by reference TRBV14 and TRBJ1-6, is EAGVTQFPSHSVIEKGQTVTLRCDPISGHDNLYWYRRVMGKEIKFLLHFVKESKQDESGMPNNRFLAERTGGTYSTLKVQPAELEDSGVYFCASSPLRTPFYQAYSLHFGNGTRLTVT.

This clone appeared a few times. This rearrangement joins TRBV30 to TRBJ1-1, with TRBD1 as a possible D gene (6 bases). The CDR3 sequence is 12 residues long. V shed 0 bases and J shed 5 bases, with 7 bases lying between them. Germline CDR1 is GTSNPN and CDR2 is SVGIG (reference sequence). CDR3 in DNA: TGTGCCTGGAGTGTAACAGGGACTGAAGCTTTCTTT. This gives the protein CAWSVTGTEAFF.

This clone was detected a few times. This chain links TRBV30 with TRBJ1-5; possible D gene TRBD1, 6 bases. This CDR3 contains 16 residues. With 3 bases removed from V and 2 bases from J, the gap between germline ends came to 17 bases. Germline V gene data show CDR1 as GTSNPN and CDR2 as SVGIG (reference sequence). DNA of the CDR3: TGTGCCTGGAGCAGGGTGAGTTCAGGGGGCAATCAGCCCCAGCATTTT. The encoded protein is CAWSRVSSGGNQPQHF.

This clone is a singleton in its sample. The chain is built from TRBV14 and TRBJ1-3; no firm D call. The CDR3 sequence is 15 residues long. CDR1 is SGHDN, CDR2 FVKESK, per germline. V was pared by 1 base and J by 4 bases, with 11 bases between. Here the CDR3 DNA reads TGTGCCAGCAGCCAAGTTGGTTATCTCGGAAACACCATATATTTT. It translates to CASSQVGYLGNTIYF.

The chain has TRBV7-6 and TRBJ2-6; D uncertain. The germline V gene has CDR1 SGHVS and CDR2 FNYEAQ. The V end lost 1 base, the J end lost 3 bases, and 10 bases lay between the germline ends. This CDR3 spans 16 amino acids. The CDR3 nucleotides read TGTGCCAGCAGCTTAGGTGGTGGCGTTGGGGCCAACGTCCTGACTTTC. Protein: CASSLGGGVGANVLTF.

This chain joins TRBV29-1 and TRBJ2-6; D ambiguous. V lost 5 bases and J 5 bases, leaving 13 bases between the germline ends. This CDR3 has 14 residues. CDR1 is SQVTM and CDR2 is ANQGSEA in the germline V gene. The CDR3 sequence is CSVSIQSRANVLTF. The DNA for the CDR3 is TGCAGCGTTAGCATACAAAGTCGGGCCAACGTCCTGACTTTC. Based on the CDR3 plus reference TRBV29-1 and TRBJ2-6, the full variable domain is SAVISQKPSRDICQRGTSLTIQCQVDSQVTMMFWYRQQPGQSLTLIATANQGSEATYESGFVIDKFPISRPNLTFSTLTVSNMSPEDSSIYLCSVSIQSRANVLTFGAGSRLTVL.

The V call is TRBV27, the J call TRBJ2-7; 8 bases match TRBD2. From germline, CDR1 is MNHEY and CDR2 SMNVEV (reference sequence). The V and J ends lost 5 bases and 2 bases, in that order; junction bases with no gene match: 8. The CDR3 runs 15 residues. CDR3 bases: TGTGCCAGCAGTCCCATTAGCGGGGAACCCTACGAGCAGTACTTC. Encoded protein: CASSPISGEPYEQYF.

The V and J genes are TRBV19 and TRBJ1-4; 7 bases map to TRBD1. The CDR3 length is 15 residues. The germline gives CDR1 LNHDA, CDR2 SQIVND (reference sequence). V shed 6 bases and J 1 base; nucleotides not matched to a gene: 5. CDR3 nucleotide sequence: TGTGCCAGTAGGATACAGGGGAGAACTAATGAAAAACTGTTTTTT. The encoded protein is CASRIQGRTNEKLFF.

The CDR3: CASSLANGGAWEQFF. DNA of the CDR3: TGTGCCAGCAGCTTAGCAAACGGGGGGGCATGGGAGCAGTTCTTC. The chain is built from TRBV11-1 and TRBJ2-1; TRBD2 aligns across 8 bases. The ends lost 0 bases at V and 10 bases at J; junction bases unmatched: 8. The CDR3 length is 15 residues. CDR1 is SGHAT, CDR2 FQDESV, per germline (reference sequence). Combining the CDR3 with reference TRBV11-1 and TRBJ2-1 gives the whole variable domain EAEVAQSPRYKITEKSQAVAFWCDPISGHATLYWYRQILGQGPELLVQFQDESVVDDSQLPKDRFSAERLKGVDSTLKIQPAELGDSAMYLCASSLANGGAWEQFFGPGTRLTVL.

This clone was detected only once. V and J are TRBV19 and TRBJ2-7, with TRBD1 matching over 10 bases. This CDR3 is built from 14 residues. The J segment lost 3 bases and the V segment lost 5 bases, leaving 4 bases of the junction unmatched. CDR1 and CDR2 from the germline V gene are LNHDA and SQIVND (reference sequence). The CDR3 DNA sequence: TGTGCCAGTAGTCGGACAGGGGGACTCTACGAGCAGTACTTC. This gives the protein CASSRTGGLYEQYF. Filled out from reference TRBV19 and TRBJ2-7, the complete variable domain reads DGGITQSPKYLFRKEGQNVTLSCEQNLNHDAMYWYRQDPGQGLRLIYYSQIVNDFQKGDIAEGYSVSREKKESFPLTVTSAQKNPTAFYLCASSRTGGLYEQYFGPGTRLTVT.

This chain uses TRBV4-1 with TRBJ2-1; TRBD2 might be the D (6 bases). This CDR3 comprises 15 residues. CDR1 MGHRA and CDR2 YSYEKL come from the germline V gene. V was cut by 4 bases and J by 10 bases, with 20 bases left in between. The CDR3 region has the DNA TGCGCCAGCAGCCGACCGGGACTCCTCCTTTCGGAGCAGTTCTTC. This translates into CASSRPGLLLSEQFF.

The chain couples TRBV29-1 to TRBJ1-3, with D maybe TRBD1 (5 bases). The V end was cut by 4 bases, the J end by 2 bases, with 12 bases between. The CDR3 sequence is 14 residues long. CDR1 and CDR2 from the germline V gene are SQVTM and ANQGSEA. The DNA of the CDR3 is TGCAGCGTTGGTGGGGCGCTGGCTGGAAACACCATATATTTT. It translates to CSVGGALAGNTIYF.

The genes are TRBV10-3 and TRBJ2-1, with D possibly matching TRBD1 (5 bases). The V gene lost 4 bases and the J gene lost 0 bases, with 19 bases spanning the gap. The CDR3 is made up of 18 amino acids. The germline CDR1 and CDR2 sequences are ENHRY and SYGVKD. The CDR3: CAISGSGQGFISYNEQFF. CDR3 sequence (DNA): TGTGCCATCAGTGGCTCGGGTCAGGGTTTTATCTCCTACAATGAGCAGTTCTTC.

This chain connects TRBV6-5 to TRBJ1-2, with a weak D call TRBD1 (6 bases). Trimming pared 2 bases from V and 6 bases from J, leaving 16 bases between. Germline loops: CDR1 MNHEY, CDR2 SVGAGI. The CDR3 is made up of 15 amino acids. CDR3 amino acids: CASSYDLWGADGYTF. DNA of the CDR3: TGTGCCAGCAGTTACGATCTCTGGGGGGCGGATGGCTACACCTTC.

The V and J genes are TRBV29-1 and TRBJ1-5; 8 bases are shared with TRBD1. The CDR3 covers 14 residues. Germline assignment: CDR1 SQVTM and CDR2 ANQGSEA. The ends lost 4 bases at V and 7 bases at J; junction bases unmatched: 9. CDR3 region: CSVVLKQGGQPQHF. The CDR3 nucleotides are TGCAGCGTTGTTTTGAAACAGGGGGGCCAGCCCCAGCATTTT.

In its sample, this clone was seen a few times. The rearrangement links TRBV18 to TRBJ1-2; tentatively, D is TRBD1 (6 bases). The V and J ends lost 3 bases and 5 bases respectively, with 10 bases between them. Per the germline V gene, CDR1 is KGHSH and CDR2 is LQKENI. The CDR3 is 13 residues long. Here the CDR3 reads CASSPEQGYGYTF. CDR3 sequence (DNA): TGTGCCAGCTCACCGGAACAGGGTTATGGCTACACCTTC.